Listed here is a single T cell receptor beta chain. This sample was included in a study of shared clonotypes between healthy human individuals. Trimming shortened V by 4 bases and J by 4 bases, and 14 bases separated the two germline ends. This CDR3 contains 15 residues. CDR1 and CDR2 (germline): SGHRS, YFSETQ. The table came from immunoSEQ multiplex PCR; TCRdb's copy has only in-frame clones and leaves some out. The table records about 1.5 million clones, approximately 98% of them present only once. The chain couples TRBV5-1 to TRBJ1-4; possibly TRBD1 for D (5 bases). The sequencing input was naive CD4+ T cells sorted from blood. The subset was: CD45RA+ positively selected. The receptor comes from a man aged 25 to 45 in good health. The CDR3 sequence is CASSRGGKDNEKLFF. The CDR3, as DNA: TGCGCCAGCAGCCGCGGGGGGAAGGATAATGAAAAACTGTTTTTT.